The rows below give T cell receptor beta chains drawn from one sample of a study of OX40 agonist ivuxolimab in advanced cancers. Profiling relied on immunoSEQ multiplex PCR, and the TCRdb table lists in-frame clones only, not all of them. The sample has 14,000 to 15,000 clones; about 90% are singletons. Specimen: CD4+ or CD8+ T cells sorted from blood, collected in a trial of the OX40 agonist ivuxolimab. These TCRs come from an adult with an advanced solid tumor such as melanoma, head and neck, liver or kidney cancer. Both conserved end residues are part of each CDR3. A D gene is named only where the DNA matches it firmly. For some rows the clone size is stated as once, few or many, or as a class when expanded; others skip it.

once,TRBJ2-1,TRBV6-5,15,NA,CASSYSWWARDEQFF,TGTGCCAGCAGTTACTCGTGGTGGGCGCGGGATGAGCAGTTCTTC
NA,TRBJ1-1,TRBV10-2,15,NA,CASSDLTTMNTEAFF,TGCGCCAGCAGTGATCTGACAACTATGAACACTGAAGCTTTCTTT
once,TRBJ1-5,TRBV6-1,16,TRBD1,CASSAIPGQGNQPQHF,TGTGCCAGCAGTGCGATACCGGGACAGGGGAATCAGCCCCAGCATTTT
NA,TRBJ2-3,TRBV5-6,18,NA,CASSLLPGWASSTDTQYF,TGTGCCAGCAGCTTGTTACCGGGGTGGGCGTCTAGCACAGATACGCAGTATTTT
NA,TRBJ2-1,TRBV27,16,TRBD2,CASSSNQRDPLGEQFF,TGTGCCAGCAGTTCCAACCAGCGGGACCCTTTGGGTGAGCAGTTCTTC
NA,TRBJ2-7,TRBV19,16,TRBD2,CASSLQGTSGRYEQYF,TGTGCCAGTAGTCTTCAAGGGACTAGCGGGAGATACGAGCAGTACTTC
once,TRBJ1-2,TRBV25-1,17,TRBD1,CASSPIASGQGSYGYTF,TGTGCCAGCAGTCCCATTGCCTCGGGACAGGGCAGCTATGGCTACACCTTC
NA,TRBJ2-1,TRBV6-5,13,NA,CASSYSEENEQFF,TGTGCCAGCAGTTACTCGGAAGAGAATGAGCAGTTCTTC
NA,TRBJ2-5,TRBV13,12,NA,CASSQGIETQYF,TGTGCCAGCAGCCAAGGGATAGAGACCCAGTACTTC
NA,TRBJ2-3,TRBV29-1,14,NA,CSVPGRGRWDTQYF,TGCAGCGTTCCAGGACGGGGTCGTTGGGATACGCAGTATTTT
NA,TRBJ2-5,TRBV7-9,15,NA,CASSNQDGTRETQYF,TGTGCCAGCAGTAATCAGGACGGGACACGAGAGACCCAGTACTTC
NA,TRBJ1-3,TRBV28,11,NA,CASSPGNTIYF,TGTGCCAGCAGTCCGGGAAACACCATATATTTT
NA,TRBJ2-1,TRBV6-4,14,TRBD2,CASAGLAGGNEQFF,TGTGCCAGCGCGGGACTAGCGGGAGGTAATGAGCAGTTCTTC
NA,TRBJ2-3,TRBV27,15,TRBD2,CASSLLAGVVDTQYF,TGTGCCAGCAGTTTACTAGCGGGAGTCGTAGATACGCAGTATTTT
NA,TRBJ2-4,TRBV28,15,NA,CASSFFWTPGNIQYF,TGTGCCAGCAGTTTTTTTTGGACCCCCGGAAACATTCAGTACTTC
NA,TRBJ1-1,TRBV28,19,TRBD1,CASSLFMASTGGRDTEAFF,TGTGCCAGCAGTTTGTTTATGGCCTCGACAGGGGGTAGGGACACTGAAGCTTTCTTT
NA,TRBJ2-7,TRBV6-9,12,NA,CASSSGGGEQYF,TGTGCCAGCAGTTCGGGGGGCGGAGAGCAGTACTTC
NA,TRBJ1-6,TRBV4-1,15,NA,CASSQVAGDNSPLHF,TGCGCCAGCAGCCAAGTCGCAGGGGATAATTCACCCCTCCACTTT
NA,TRBJ1-2,TRBV27,13,TRBD1,CASSSITGDGYTF,TGTGCCAGCAGTTCAATTACAGGGGACGGCTACACCTTC
NA,TRBJ1-4,TRBV15,14,NA,CATSRTRPNEKLFF,TGTGCCACCAGCAGGACAAGACCTAATGAAAAACTGTTTTTT
NA,TRBJ2-7,TRBV30,12,NA,CAWNTGADEQYF,TGTGCCTGGAACACCGGGGCCGACGAGCAGTACTTC
NA,TRBJ2-3,TRBV15,16,NA,CATSRERQLGTDTQYF,TGTGCCACCAGCAGAGAGCGGCAGCTGGGCACAGATACGCAGTATTTT
NA,TRBJ2-3,TRBV7-6,14,TRBD2,CATAGGGGSDTQYF,TGTGCCACGGCGGGGGGGGGAGGCTCAGATACGCAGTATTTT
NA,TRBJ2-5,TRBV29-1,15,TRBD2,CSVEGAGKRRETQYF,TGCAGCGTCGAAGGAGCGGGAAAACGTAGGGAGACCCAGTACTTC
NA,TRBJ2-1,TRBV7-9,19,TRBD2,CASSLARLRREGLYNEQFF,TGTGCCAGCAGCTTAGCGCGTTTGAGGCGGGAGGGCCTGTACAATGAGCAGTTCTTC
NA,TRBJ1-3,TRBV25-1,18,TRBD1,CASRSTGTGGEVGNTIYF,TGTGCCAGCAGATCTACCGGGACAGGGGGAGAGGTCGGAAACACCATATATTTT
NA,TRBJ2-3,TRBV28,16,NA,CASTQGDSGDTDTQYF,TGTGCCAGCACCCAGGGGGATAGCGGAGACACAGATACGCAGTATTTT
NA,TRBJ2-7,TRBV5-1,12,NA,CASSFNSYEQYF,TGCGCCAGCAGCTTCAACTCCTACGAGCAGTACTTC
NA,TRBJ1-1,TRBV28,13,NA,CASRGTMNTEAFF,TGTGCCAGCAGGGGGACCATGAACACTGAAGCTTTCTTT
NA,TRBJ2-5,TRBV5-4,14,NA,CASSFRNQQETQYF,TGTGCCAGCAGCTTCCGGAACCAACAAGAGACCCAGTACTTC
NA,TRBJ2-7,TRBV7-3,14,TRBD1,CASSYAQGAGEQYF,TGTGCCAGCAGCTACGCTCAGGGGGCTGGGGAGCAGTACTTC
NA,TRBJ2-1,TRBV2,15,TRBD2,CASSRTSGPDNEQFF,TGTGCCAGCAGTCGGACTAGCGGGCCGGACAATGAGCAGTTCTTC
medium-sized,TRBJ1-1,TRBV30,14,NA,CAWSWAQGNTEAFF,TGTGCCTGGAGTTGGGCACAGGGAAACACTGAAGCTTTCTTT